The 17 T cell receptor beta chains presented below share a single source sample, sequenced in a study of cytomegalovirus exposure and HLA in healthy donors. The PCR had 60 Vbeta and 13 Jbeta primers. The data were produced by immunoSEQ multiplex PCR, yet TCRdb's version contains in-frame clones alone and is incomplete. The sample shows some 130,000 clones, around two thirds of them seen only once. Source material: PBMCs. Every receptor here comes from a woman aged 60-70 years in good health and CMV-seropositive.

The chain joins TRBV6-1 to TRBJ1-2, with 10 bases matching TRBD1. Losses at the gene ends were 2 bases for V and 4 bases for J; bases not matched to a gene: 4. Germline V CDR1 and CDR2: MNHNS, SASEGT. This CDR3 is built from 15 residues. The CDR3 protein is CASSEMGQGPYGYTF. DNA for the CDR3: TGTGCCAGCAGTGAAATGGGACAGGGGCCCTATGGCTACACCTTC.

The CDR3: CASSQVAGDEQFF. CDR3 sequence (DNA): TGCGCCAGCAGCCAGGTAGCGGGAGATGAGCAGTTCTTC. J is TRBJ2-1 and V is TRBV4-1, with 9 bases fitting TRBD2. Germline-derived CDR1 and CDR2 are MGHRA and YSYEKL. Trimming removed 3 bases from V and 8 bases from J; junction bases left unmatched: 2. The CDR3 covers 13 residues.

The CDR3 spells CASSPGGRGSSYEQYF. The CDR3 DNA sequence: TGTGCCAGCAGCCCCGGGGGGCGGGGTAGCTCCTACGAGCAGTACTTC. The chain employs TRBV9 and TRBJ2-7; tentative D call: TRBD2 (7 bases). V was pared by 4 bases and J by 0 bases, with 17 bases between. Germline CDR1 SGDLS, CDR2 YYNGEE. The CDR3 runs 16 residues.

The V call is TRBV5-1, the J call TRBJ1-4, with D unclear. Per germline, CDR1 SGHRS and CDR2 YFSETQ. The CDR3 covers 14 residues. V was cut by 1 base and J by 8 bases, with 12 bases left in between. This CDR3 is CASSLSGVEEKLFF. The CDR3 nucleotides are TGCGCCAGCAGCTTGTCCGGGGTTGAGGAAAAACTGTTTTTT.

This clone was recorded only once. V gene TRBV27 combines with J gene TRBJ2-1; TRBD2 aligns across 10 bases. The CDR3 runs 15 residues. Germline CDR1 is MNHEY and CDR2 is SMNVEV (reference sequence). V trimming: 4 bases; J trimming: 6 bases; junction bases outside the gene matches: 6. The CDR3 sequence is CASSSSSGSINEQFF. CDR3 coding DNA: TGTGCCAGCAGTTCCTCTAGCGGGAGTATCAATGAGCAGTTCTTC.

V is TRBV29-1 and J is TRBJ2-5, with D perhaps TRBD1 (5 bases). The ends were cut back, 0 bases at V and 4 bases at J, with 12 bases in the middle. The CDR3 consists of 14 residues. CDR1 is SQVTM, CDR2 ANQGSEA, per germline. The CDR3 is CSVEEGRGRETQYF. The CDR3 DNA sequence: TGCAGCGTTGAAGAGGGGCGAGGAAGAGAGACCCAGTACTTC.

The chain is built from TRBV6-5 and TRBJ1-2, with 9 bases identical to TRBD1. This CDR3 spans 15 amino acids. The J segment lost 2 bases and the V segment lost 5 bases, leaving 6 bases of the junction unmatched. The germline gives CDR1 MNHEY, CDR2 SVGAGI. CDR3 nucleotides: TGTGCCAGCAGTGGTACCGGGACAGGGAACTATGGCTACACCTTC. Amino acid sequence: CASSGTGTGNYGYTF.

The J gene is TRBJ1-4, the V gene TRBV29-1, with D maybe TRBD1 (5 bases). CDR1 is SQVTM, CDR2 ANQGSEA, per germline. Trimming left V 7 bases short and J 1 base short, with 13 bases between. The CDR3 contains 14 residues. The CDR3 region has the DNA TGCAGCGCTGGGGAGGGGATAACTAATGAAAAACTGTTTTTT. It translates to CSAGEGITNEKLFF.

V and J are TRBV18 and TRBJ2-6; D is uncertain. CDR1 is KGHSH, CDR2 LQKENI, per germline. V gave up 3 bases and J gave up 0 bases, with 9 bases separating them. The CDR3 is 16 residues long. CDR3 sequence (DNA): TGTGCCAGCTCACCCGCGCGGTCCTCTGGGGCCAACGTCCTGACTTTC. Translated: CASSPARSSGANVLTF.

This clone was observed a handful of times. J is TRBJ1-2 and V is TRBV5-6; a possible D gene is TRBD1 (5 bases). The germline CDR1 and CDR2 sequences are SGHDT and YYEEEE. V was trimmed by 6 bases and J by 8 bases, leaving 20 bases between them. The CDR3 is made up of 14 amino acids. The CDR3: CASTRVGVLEGYTF. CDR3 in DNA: TGTGCCAGCACCCGAGTAGGGGTCTTGGAGGGCTACACCTTC.

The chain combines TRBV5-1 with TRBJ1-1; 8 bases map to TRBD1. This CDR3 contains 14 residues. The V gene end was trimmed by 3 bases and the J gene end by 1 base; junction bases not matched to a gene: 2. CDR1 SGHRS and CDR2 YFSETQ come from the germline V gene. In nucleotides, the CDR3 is TGCGCCAGCAGCTGGACAGGGTCGAACACTGAAGCTTTCTTT. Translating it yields CASSWTGSNTEAFF.

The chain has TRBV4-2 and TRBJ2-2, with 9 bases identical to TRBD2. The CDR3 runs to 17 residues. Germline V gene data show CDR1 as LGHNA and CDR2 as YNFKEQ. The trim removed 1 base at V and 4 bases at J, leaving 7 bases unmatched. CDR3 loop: CASSQGGSGSITGELFF. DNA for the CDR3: TGTGCCAGCAGCCAAGGGGGTAGCGGGAGCATCACCGGGGAGCTGTTTTTT.

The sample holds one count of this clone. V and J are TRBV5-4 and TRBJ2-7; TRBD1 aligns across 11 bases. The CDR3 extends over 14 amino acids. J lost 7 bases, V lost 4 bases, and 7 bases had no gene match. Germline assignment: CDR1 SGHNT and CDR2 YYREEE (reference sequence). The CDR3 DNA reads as TGTGCCAGCAGCCCTGGACAGGGGGCGAGGGAGCAGTACTTC. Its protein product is CASSPGQGAREQYF.

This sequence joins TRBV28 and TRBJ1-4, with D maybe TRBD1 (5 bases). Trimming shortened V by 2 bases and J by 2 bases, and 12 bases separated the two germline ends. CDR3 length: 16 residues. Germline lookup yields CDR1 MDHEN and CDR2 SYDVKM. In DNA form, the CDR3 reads TGTGCCAGCAGTTTAGGAGGGGCTCTCACTAATGAAAAACTGTTTTTT. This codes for CASSLGGALTNEKLFF. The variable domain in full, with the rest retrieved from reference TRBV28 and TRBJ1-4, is DVKVTQSSRYLVKRTGEKVFLECVQDMDHENMFWYRQDPGLGLRLIYFSYDVKMKEKGDIPEGYSVSREKKERFSLILESASTNQTSMYLCASSLGGALTNEKLFFGSGTQLSVL.

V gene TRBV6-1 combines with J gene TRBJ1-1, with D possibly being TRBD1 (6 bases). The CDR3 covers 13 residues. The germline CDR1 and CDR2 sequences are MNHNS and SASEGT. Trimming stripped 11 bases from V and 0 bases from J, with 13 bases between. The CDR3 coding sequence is TGTGCCTCAGGGGCCGTCATGAACACTGAAGCTTTCTTT. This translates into CASGAVMNTEAFF.

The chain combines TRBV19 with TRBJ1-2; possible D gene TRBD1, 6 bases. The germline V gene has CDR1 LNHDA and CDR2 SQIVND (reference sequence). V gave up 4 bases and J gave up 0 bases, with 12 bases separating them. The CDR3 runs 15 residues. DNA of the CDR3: TGTGCCAGTAGTACGGACAGCCTCCCTAACTATGGCTACACCTTC. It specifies CASSTDSLPNYGYTF.

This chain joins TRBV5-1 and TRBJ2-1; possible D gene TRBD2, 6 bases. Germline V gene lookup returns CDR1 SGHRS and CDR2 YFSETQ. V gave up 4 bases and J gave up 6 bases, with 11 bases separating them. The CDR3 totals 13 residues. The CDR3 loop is CASSAGTLNEQFF. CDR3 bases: TGCGCCAGCAGCGCCGGGACTCTCAATGAGCAGTTCTTC.